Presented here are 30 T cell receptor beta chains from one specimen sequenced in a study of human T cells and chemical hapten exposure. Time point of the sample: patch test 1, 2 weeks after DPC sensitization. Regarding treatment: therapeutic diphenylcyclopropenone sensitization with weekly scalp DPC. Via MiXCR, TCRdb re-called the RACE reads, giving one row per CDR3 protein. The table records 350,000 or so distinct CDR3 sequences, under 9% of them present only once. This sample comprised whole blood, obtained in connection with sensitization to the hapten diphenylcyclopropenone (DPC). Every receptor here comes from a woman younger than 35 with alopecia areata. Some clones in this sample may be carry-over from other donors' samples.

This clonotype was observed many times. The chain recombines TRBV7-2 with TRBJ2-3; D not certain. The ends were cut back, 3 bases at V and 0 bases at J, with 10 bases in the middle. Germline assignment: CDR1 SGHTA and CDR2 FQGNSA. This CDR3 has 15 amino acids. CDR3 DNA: TGTGCCAGCAGCTTCGATCGTCAGAGCACAGATACGCAGTATTTT. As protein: CASSFDRQSTDTQYF.

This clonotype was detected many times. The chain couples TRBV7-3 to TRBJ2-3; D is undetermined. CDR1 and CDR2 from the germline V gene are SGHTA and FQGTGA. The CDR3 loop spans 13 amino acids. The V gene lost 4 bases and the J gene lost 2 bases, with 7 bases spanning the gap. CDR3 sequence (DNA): TGTGCCAGCAGCTCTGAAGCCACAGATACGCAGTATTTT. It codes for CASSSEATDTQYF.

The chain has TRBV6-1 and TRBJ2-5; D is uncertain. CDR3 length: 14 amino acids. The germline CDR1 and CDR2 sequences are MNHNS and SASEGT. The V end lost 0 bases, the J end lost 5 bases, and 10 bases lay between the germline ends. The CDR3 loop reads CASSEARSPETQYF. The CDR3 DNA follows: TGTGCCAGCAGTGAAGCGCGGTCCCCGGAGACCCAGTACTTC.

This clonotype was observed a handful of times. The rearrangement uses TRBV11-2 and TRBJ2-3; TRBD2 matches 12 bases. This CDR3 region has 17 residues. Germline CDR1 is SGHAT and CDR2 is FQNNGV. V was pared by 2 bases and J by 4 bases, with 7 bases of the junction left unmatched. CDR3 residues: CASSLLPSGGDPDTQYF. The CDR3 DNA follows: TGTGCCAGCAGCTTACTTCCTAGCGGGGGGGACCCAGATACGCAGTATTTT.

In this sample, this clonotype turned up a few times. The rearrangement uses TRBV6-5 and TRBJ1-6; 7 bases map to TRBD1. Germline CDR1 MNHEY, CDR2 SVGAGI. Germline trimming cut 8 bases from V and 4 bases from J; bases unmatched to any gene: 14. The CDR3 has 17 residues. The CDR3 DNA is TGTGCCAGCTCCAGATGGGCAGGGGGAAGTTATAATTCACCCCTCCACTTT. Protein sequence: CASSRWAGGSYNSPLHF.

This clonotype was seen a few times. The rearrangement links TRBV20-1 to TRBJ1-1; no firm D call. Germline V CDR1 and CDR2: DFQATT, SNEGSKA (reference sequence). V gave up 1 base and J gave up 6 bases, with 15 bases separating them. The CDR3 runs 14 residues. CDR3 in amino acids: CSARGPSHPPEAFF. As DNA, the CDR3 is TGCAGTGCTAGAGGTCCCAGCCACCCCCCTGAAGCTTTCTTT.

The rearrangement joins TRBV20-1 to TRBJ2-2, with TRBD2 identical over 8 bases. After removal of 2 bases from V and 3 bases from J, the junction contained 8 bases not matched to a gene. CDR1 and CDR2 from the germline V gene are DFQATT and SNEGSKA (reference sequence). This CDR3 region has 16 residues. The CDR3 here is CSARSPGLDYTGELFF. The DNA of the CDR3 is TGCAGTGCTAGATCGCCGGGACTAGATTACACCGGGGAGCTGTTTTTT.

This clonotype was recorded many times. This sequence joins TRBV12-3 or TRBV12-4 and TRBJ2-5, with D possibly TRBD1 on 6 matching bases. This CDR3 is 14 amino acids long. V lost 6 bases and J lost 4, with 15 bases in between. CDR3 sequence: CASSFQGRAETQYF. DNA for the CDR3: TGTGCCAGCAGCTTTCAGGGGCGAGCAGAGACCCAGTACTTC.

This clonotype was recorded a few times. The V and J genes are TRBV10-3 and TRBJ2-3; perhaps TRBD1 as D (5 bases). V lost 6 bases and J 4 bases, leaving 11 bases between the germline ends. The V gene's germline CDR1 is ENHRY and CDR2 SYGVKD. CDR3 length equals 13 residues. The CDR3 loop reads CAISWGRADTQYF. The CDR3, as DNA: TGTGCCATCAGCTGGGGCAGGGCAGATACGCAGTATTTT.

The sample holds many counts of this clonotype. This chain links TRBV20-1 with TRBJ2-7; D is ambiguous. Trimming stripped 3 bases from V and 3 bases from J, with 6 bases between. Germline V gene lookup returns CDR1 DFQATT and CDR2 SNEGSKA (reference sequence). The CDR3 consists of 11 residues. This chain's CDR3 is CSASADYEQYF. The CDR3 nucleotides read TGCAGTGCTAGTGCGGACTACGAGCAGTACTTC.

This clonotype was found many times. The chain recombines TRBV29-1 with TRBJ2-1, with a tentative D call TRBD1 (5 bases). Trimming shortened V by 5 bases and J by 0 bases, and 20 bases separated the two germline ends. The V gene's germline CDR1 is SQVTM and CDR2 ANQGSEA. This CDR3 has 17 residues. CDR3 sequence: CSVNFLDQGISYNEQFF. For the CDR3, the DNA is TGCAGCGTTAATTTTCTTGATCAGGGCATCTCCTACAATGAGCAGTTCTTC.

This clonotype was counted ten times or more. DNA for the CDR3: TGTGCTAGTGGTTTTGGCGGTGACACAGATACGCAGTATTTT. It translates to CASGFGGDTDTQYF. The chain joins TRBV12-5 to TRBJ2-3; D unresolved. The V end lost 3 bases, the J end lost 2 bases, and 9 bases lay between the germline ends. Germline V gene sequence: CDR1 LGHNT, CDR2 FRNRAP. CDR3 length: 14 residues.

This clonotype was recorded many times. The chain's CDR3 is CAIKSGQNTEAFF. CDR3 DNA sequence: TGTGCCATCAAGTCCGGACAGAACACTGAAGCTTTCTTT. V is TRBV10-3 and J is TRBJ1-1; D may be TRBD1 (5 bases). Germline V gene sequence: CDR1 ENHRY, CDR2 SYGVKD. The CDR3 spans 13 residues. V lost 7 bases, J lost 1 base, and 10 bases lay in between.

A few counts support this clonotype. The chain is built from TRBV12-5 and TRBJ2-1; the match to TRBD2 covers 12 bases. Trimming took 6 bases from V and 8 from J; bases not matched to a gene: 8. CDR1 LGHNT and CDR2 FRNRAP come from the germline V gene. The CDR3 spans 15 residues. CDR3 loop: CASGPLAGGLYEQFF. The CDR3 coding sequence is TGTGCTAGTGGCCCGCTAGCGGGGGGGCTCTATGAGCAGTTCTTC.

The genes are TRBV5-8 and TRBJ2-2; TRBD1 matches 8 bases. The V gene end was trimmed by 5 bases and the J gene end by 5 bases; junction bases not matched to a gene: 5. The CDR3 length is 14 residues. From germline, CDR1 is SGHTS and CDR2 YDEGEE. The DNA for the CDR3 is TGTGCCAGCAGTCAGGACAGGGAAACCGGGGAGCTGTTTTTT. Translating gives CASSQDRETGELFF. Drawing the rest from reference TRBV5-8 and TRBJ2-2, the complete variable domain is EAGVTQSPTHLIKTRGQQATLRCSPISGHTSVYWYQQALGLGLQFLLWYDEGEERNRGNFPPRFSGRQFPNYSSELNVNALELEDSALYLCASSQDRETGELFFGEGSRLTVL.

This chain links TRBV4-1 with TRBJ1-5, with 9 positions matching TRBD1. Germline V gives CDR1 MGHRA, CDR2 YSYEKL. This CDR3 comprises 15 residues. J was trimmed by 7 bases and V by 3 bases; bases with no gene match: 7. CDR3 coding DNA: TGCGCCAGCAGCCAGGTTACAGGGGGCGGCCAGCCCCAGCATTTT. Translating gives CASSQVTGGGQPQHF.

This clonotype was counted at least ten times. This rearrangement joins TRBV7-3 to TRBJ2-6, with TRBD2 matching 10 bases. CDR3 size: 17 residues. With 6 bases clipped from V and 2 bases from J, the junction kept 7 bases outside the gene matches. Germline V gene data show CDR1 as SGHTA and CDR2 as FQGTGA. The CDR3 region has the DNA TGTGCCAGCAGACCAGGACTAGCGGTGCCTGGGGCCAACGTCCTGACTTTC. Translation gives CASRPGLAVPGANVLTF.

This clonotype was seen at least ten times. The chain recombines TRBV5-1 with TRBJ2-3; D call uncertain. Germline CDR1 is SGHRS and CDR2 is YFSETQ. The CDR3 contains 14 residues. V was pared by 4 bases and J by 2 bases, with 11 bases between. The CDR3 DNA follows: TGCGCCAGCAGCCAGGAGTATTCCACAGATACGCAGTATTTT. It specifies CASSQEYSTDTQYF.

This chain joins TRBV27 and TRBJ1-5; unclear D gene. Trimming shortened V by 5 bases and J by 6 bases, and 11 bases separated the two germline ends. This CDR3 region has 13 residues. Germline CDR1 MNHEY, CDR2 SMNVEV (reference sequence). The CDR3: CASSKGWSQPQHF. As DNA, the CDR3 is TGTGCCAGCAGTAAGGGTTGGAGTCAGCCCCAGCATTTT.

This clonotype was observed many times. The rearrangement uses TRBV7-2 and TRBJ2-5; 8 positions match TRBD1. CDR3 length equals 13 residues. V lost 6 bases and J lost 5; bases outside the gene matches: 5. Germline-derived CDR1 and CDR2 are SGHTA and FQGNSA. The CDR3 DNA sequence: TGTGCCAGCAGACCAGGGGGCGGGGAGACCCAGTACTTC. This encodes CASRPGGGETQYF.

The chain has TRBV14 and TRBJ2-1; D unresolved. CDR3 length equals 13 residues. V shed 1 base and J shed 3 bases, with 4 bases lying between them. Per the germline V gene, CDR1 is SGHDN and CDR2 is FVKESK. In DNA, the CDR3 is TGTGCCAGCAGCCAAGGACTCTACAATGAGCAGTTCTTC. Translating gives CASSQGLYNEQFF.

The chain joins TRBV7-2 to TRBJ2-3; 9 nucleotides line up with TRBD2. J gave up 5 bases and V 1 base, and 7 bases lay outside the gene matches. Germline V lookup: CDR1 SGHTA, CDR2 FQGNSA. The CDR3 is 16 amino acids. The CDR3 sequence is CASSLGASGELDTQYF. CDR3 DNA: TGTGCCAGCAGCTTAGGGGCTAGCGGGGAGTTAGATACGCAGTATTTT.

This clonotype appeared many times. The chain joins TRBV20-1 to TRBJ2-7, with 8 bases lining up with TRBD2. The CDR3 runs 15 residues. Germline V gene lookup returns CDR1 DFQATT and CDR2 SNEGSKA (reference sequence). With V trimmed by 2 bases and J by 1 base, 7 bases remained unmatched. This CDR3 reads CSARFTGGESYEQYF. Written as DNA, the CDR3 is TGCAGTGCTAGATTTACCGGGGGGGAATCCTACGAGCAGTACTTC.

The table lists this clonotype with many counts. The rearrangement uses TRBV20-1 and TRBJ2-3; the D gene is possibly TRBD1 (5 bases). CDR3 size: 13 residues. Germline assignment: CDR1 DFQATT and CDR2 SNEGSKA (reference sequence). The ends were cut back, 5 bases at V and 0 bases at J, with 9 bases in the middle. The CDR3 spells CSADGASTDTQYF. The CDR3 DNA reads TGCAGTGCTGATGGGGCTAGCACAGATACGCAGTATTTT.

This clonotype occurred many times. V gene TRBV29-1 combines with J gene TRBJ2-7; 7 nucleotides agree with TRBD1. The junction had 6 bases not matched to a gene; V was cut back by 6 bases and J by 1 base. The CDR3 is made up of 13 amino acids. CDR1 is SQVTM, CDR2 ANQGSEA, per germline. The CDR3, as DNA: TGCAGCGTAAGGACAGGCTTATCCTACGAGCAGTACTTC. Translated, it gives CSVRTGLSYEQYF.

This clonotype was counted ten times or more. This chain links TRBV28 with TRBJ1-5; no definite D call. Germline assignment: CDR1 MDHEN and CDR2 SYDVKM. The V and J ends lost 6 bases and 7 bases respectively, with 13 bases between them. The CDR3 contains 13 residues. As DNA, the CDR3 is TGTGCCAGCAGCGATACAGAGCGGCAGCCCCAGCATTTT. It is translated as CASSDTERQPQHF.

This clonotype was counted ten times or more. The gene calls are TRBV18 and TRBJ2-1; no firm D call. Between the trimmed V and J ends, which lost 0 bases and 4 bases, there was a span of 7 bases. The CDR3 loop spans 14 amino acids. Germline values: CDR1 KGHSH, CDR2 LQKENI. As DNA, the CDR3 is TGTGCCAGCTCACCACCGAAGGGATACAATGAGCAGTTCTTC. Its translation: CASSPPKGYNEQFF.

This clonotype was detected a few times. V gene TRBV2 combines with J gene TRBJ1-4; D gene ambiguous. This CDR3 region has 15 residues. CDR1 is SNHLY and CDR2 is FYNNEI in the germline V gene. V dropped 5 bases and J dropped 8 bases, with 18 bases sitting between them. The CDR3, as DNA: TGTGCCAGCAGTCGTCTTGGAGAGAGCGTAGAAAAACTGTTTTTT. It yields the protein CASSRLGESVEKLFF.

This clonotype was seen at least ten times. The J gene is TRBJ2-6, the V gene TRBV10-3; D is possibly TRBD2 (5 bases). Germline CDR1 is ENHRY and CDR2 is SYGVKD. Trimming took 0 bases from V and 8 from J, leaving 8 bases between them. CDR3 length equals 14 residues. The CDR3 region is CAISESSGTNVLTF. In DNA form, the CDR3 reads TGTGCCATCAGTGAGTCGTCCGGGACCAACGTCCTGACTTTC.

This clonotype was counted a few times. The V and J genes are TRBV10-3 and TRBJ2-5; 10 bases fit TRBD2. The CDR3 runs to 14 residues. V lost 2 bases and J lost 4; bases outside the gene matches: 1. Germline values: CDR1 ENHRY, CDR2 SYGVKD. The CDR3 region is CAISELAGAETQYF. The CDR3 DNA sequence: TGTGCCATCAGTGAGCTAGCGGGGGCAGAGACCCAGTACTTC.